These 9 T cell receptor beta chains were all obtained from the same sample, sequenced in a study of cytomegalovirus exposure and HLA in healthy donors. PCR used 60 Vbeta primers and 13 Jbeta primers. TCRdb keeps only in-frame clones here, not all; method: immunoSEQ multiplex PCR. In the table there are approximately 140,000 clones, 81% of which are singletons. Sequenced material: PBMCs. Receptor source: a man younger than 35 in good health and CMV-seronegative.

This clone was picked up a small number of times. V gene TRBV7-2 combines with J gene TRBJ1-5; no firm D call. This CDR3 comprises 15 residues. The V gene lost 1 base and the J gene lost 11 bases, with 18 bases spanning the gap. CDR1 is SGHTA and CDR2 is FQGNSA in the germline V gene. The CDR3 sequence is CASSLDFNPPIAQHF. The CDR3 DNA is TGTGCCAGCAGCTTAGACTTTAACCCTCCCATAGCCCAGCATTTT.

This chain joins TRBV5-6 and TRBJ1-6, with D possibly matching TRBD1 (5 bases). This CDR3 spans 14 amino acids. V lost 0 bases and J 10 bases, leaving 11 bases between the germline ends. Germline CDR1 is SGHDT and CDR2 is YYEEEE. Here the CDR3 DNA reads TGTGCCAGCAGCTTGGTACAGGTGGAGTCACCCCTCCACTTT. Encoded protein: CASSLVQVESPLHF.

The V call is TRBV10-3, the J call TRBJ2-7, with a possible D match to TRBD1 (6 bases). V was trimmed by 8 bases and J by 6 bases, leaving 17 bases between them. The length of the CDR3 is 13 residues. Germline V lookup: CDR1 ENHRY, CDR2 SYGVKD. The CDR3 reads CAIGTEQGSEQYF. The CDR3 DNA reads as TGTGCCATCGGTACGGAACAGGGTAGCGAGCAGTACTTC.

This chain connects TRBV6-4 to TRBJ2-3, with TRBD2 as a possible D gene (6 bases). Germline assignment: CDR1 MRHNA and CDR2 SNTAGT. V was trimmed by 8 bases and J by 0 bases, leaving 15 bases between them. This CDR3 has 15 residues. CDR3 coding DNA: TGTGCCAGCGCGCGGGACGGAGTTAGCACAGATACGCAGTATTTT. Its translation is CASARDGVSTDTQYF.

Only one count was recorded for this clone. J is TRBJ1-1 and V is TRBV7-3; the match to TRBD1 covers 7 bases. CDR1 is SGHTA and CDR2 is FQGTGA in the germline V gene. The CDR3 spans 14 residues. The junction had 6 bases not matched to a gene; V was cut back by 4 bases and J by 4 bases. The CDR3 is CASSSTGLGTEAFF. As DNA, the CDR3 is TGTGCCAGCAGCTCGACAGGGTTGGGCACTGAAGCTTTCTTT.

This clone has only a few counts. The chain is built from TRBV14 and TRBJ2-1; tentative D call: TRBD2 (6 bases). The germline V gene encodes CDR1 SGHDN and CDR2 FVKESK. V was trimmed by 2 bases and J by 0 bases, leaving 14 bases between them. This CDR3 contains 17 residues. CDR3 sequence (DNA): TGTGCCAGCAGCCAAATGGATGGGGGGTTCTCCTACAATGAGCAGTTCTTC. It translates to CASSQMDGGFSYNEQFF.

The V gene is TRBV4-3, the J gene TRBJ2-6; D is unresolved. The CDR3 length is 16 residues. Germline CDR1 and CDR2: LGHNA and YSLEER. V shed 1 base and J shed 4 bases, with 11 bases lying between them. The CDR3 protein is CASSQALFYGANVLTF. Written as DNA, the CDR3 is TGCGCCAGCAGCCAAGCCTTATTCTACGGGGCCAACGTCCTGACTTTC.

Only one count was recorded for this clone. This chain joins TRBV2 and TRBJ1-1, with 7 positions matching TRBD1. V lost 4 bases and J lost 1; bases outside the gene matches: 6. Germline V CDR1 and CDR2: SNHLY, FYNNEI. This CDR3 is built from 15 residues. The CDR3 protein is CASSGNRDRNTEAFF. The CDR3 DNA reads TGTGCCAGCAGTGGAAACCGGGACAGGAACACTGAAGCTTTCTTT.

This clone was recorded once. CDR3 sequence reads: CSGTGGIAKNIQYF. The CDR3 region has the DNA TGCAGCGGTACAGGGGGAATTGCCAAAAACATTCAGTACTTC. The V call is TRBV29-1, the J call TRBJ2-4, with 8 bases that match TRBD1. CDR1 is SQVTM, CDR2 ANQGSEA, per germline. V lost 7 bases to trimming and J lost 1 base; unmatched junction nucleotides: 6. This CDR3 is 14 amino acids long.